This TCR beta chain was found in a study of blood T cell repertoires in COVID-19. Study-level information: T cells, B-cell-depleted T cells, or PBMCs supplied cDNA or gDNA.

Trimming took off 0 bases at V and 3 bases at J, with 17 bases between the two ends. This CDR3 comprises 17 residues. Germline values: CDR1 SNHLY, CDR2 FYNNEI. Per the original data handling: Amplification from reference gene primers served as the basis for estimated nucleated cell counts. Assay used: immunoSEQ multiplex PCR; TCRdb lists only in-frame clones, some missing. Clonal size and the V and J genes are those of that table, whereas D and trimming came from the DNA. In the table there are about 170,000 clones, approximately 87% of which are singletons. V gene TRBV2 combines with J gene TRBJ2-5; a possible D gene is TRBD1 (6 bases). This TCR was recovered from a man aged 18-30 years with active or convalescent COVID-19. Sequenced input: peripheral blood. This chain's CDR3 is CASSEAYRVGTKETQYF. The CDR3 DNA reads TGTGCCAGCAGTGAAGCGTACAGGGTGGGAACCAAAGAGACCCAGTACTTC.